Following are 28 T cell receptor beta chains from one sample sequenced in a study of blood T cell repertoires in COVID-19. Produced via immunoSEQ multiplex PCR; TCRdb's table is partial and in-frame only. The data show about 480,000 clones, roughly nine tenths seen once. Source material: peripheral blood. Source of these receptors: a young man with COVID-19, enrolled during active disease.

A note on this clone: This sample also contains other DNA sequences that code for the same CDR3. The V call is TRBV5-1, the J call TRBJ2-3; D remains ambiguous. Trimming removed 0 bases at V and 3 bases at J, with 5 bases between. The CDR3 loop spans 13 amino acids. The V gene's germline CDR1 is SGHRS and CDR2 YFSETQ. The CDR3 DNA reads as TGCGCCAGCAGCTTGGCCGGGACAGATACGCAGTATTTT. This codes for CASSLAGTDTQYF.

This clone was observed a few times. V usage is TRBV4-1 and J usage is TRBJ2-7; the D gene is possibly TRBD1 (5 bases). This CDR3 comprises 14 residues. Trimming took 0 bases from V and 7 from J, leaving 13 bases between them. Germline V CDR1 and CDR2: MGHRA, YSYEKL. Here the CDR3 reads CASSQELLRGEQYF. The CDR3 DNA is TGCGCCAGCAGCCAAGAACTCCTTAGGGGAGAGCAGTACTTC.

The chain has TRBV2 and TRBJ2-3, with D unclear. This CDR3 is built from 15 residues. Germline CDR1 reads SNHLY; CDR2 reads FYNNEI. V lost 8 bases and J 2 bases, leaving 17 bases between the germline ends. The CDR3 is CASSISEPNTDTQYF. Here the CDR3 DNA reads TGTGCCAGCTCCATCAGCGAGCCCAACACAGATACGCAGTATTTT.

The chain recombines TRBV30 with TRBJ1-4, with unresolved D. Germline V CDR1 and CDR2: GTSNPN, SVGIG (reference sequence). CDR3 length equals 16 residues. Trimming took 3 bases from V and 2 from J, leaving 16 bases between them. CDR3 in DNA: TGTGCCTGGAGCTCCCCCGGGGATCGGACTAATGAAAAACTGTTTTTT. It translates to CAWSSPGDRTNEKLFF.

J is TRBJ2-5 and V is TRBV18; TRBD1 is a possible D gene (5 bases). V gave up 5 bases and J gave up 2 bases, with 18 bases separating them. The CDR3 contains 16 residues. CDR1 KGHSH and CDR2 LQKENI come from the germline V gene. As DNA, the CDR3 is TGTGCCAGCTCAGAATTGACAGAAGTTTTACAAGAGACCCAGTACTTC. Translated: CASSELTEVLQETQYF.

V usage is TRBV6-5 and J usage is TRBJ2-3, with 7 bases lining up with TRBD2. J was trimmed by 12 bases and V by 7 bases; bases with no gene match: 7. This CDR3 has 11 amino acids. CDR1 and CDR2 from the germline V gene are MNHEY and SVGAGI. CDR3 nucleotides: TGTGCCAGCACCACCGGGACTATTCAGTATTTT. Its translation: CASTTGTIQYF.

The genes are TRBV3-1 (or the pseudogene TRBV3-2) and TRBJ1-5, with D unclear. Germline CDR1 LGHDT, CDR2 YNNKEL (reference sequence). CDR3 size: 14 residues. V was trimmed by 3 bases and J by 6 bases, leaving 12 bases between them. The CDR3, as DNA: TGTGCCAGCAGCCATGGAGGGCTTGGTCAGCCCCAGCATTTT. Translated, it gives CASSHGGLGQPQHF.

This sequence joins TRBV27 and TRBJ2-7, with D possibly TRBD1 on 6 matching bases. The V end lost 5 bases, the J end lost 1 base, and 15 bases lay between the germline ends. Germline V lookup: CDR1 MNHEY, CDR2 SMNVEV (reference sequence). This CDR3 has 15 amino acids. The CDR3 DNA sequence: TGTGCCAGCAGTCCCGCCAGGGGTATTTCCTACGAGCAGTACTTC. Residues: CASSPARGISYEQYF.

The V and J genes are TRBV6-5 and TRBJ1-5; maybe TRBD1 (6 bases). The CDR3 length is 14 residues. Germline assignment: CDR1 MNHEY and CDR2 SVGAGI. V was pared by 5 bases and J by 4 bases, with 12 bases between. The chain's CDR3 is CASSHGQPNQPQHF. The CDR3 coding sequence is TGTGCCAGCAGTCATGGACAGCCTAATCAGCCCCAGCATTTT.

This clone was recorded once. The chain is built from TRBV7-8 and TRBJ1-4; 9 bases match TRBD1. J lost 7 bases, V lost 4 bases, and 4 bases had no gene match. This CDR3 is built from 14 residues. The germline V gene encodes CDR1 SGHVS and CDR2 FQNEAQ. The chain's CDR3 is CASSSDRGAEKLFF. In DNA, the CDR3 is TGTGCCAGCAGCTCTGACAGGGGGGCTGAAAAACTGTTTTTT.

V is TRBV5-1 and J is TRBJ1-1, with no clear D. V shed 4 bases and J shed 1 base, with 11 bases lying between them. CDR3 size: 14 residues. Germline-derived CDR1 and CDR2 are SGHRS and YFSETQ. The CDR3 bases are TGCGCCAGCAGCCCGACCGACACGAACACTGAAGCTTTCTTT. The encoded protein is CASSPTDTNTEAFF.

The chain couples TRBV21-1 to TRBJ1-6. TRBV21-1 corresponds to a pseudogene. The CDR3 is 14 amino acids. The CDR3 protein is CASSPGVEGSPLHF. The CDR3 bases are TGTGCCAGCAGCCCCGGTGTGGAGGGGTCACCCCTCCACTTT.

The chain links TRBV5-1 to TRBJ2-7, with TRBD2 as a possible D gene (5 bases). The germline gives CDR1 SGHRS, CDR2 YFSETQ. The CDR3 covers 13 residues. Between the trimmed V and J ends, which lost 4 bases and 3 bases, there was a span of 11 bases. The CDR3 coding sequence is TGCGCCAGCAGCCCGGACTTAAACTACGAGCAGTACTTC. Translation gives CASSPDLNYEQYF.

The V gene is TRBV11-3, the J gene TRBJ2-7; the D is unclear. Trimming pared 5 bases from V and 2 bases from J, leaving 7 bases between. In germline, CDR1 is SGHNT, CDR2 YENEEA. The CDR3 loop spans 12 amino acids. CDR3 sequence reads: CASSLPTYEQYF. CDR3 sequence (DNA): TGTGCCAGCAGCCTACCCACCTACGAGCAGTACTTC. The whole variable domain, filled in from reference TRBV11-3 and TRBJ2-7, reads EAGVVQSPRYKIIEKKQPVAFWCNPISGHNTLYWYLQNLGQGPELLIRYENEEAVDDSQLPKDRFSAERLKGVDSTLKIQPAELGDSAVYLCASSLPTYEQYFGPGTRLTVT.

The genes are TRBV18 and TRBJ1-2; 10 bases agree with TRBD1. This CDR3 spans 16 amino acids. From germline, CDR1 is KGHSH and CDR2 LQKENI. V was pared by 1 base and J by 1 base, with 3 bases of the junction left unmatched. CDR3 sequence reads: CASSPLGTGDNYGYTF. The CDR3 DNA reads TGTGCCAGCTCACCACTGGGGACAGGGGATAACTATGGCTACACCTTC.

V is TRBV6-6 and J is TRBJ2-2, with 8 bases identical to TRBD1. The CDR3 runs 20 residues. Trimming cost V 6 bases and J 0 bases; bases outside gene matches: 18. Per germline, CDR1 MNHNY and CDR2 SVGAGI (reference sequence). The CDR3, as DNA: TGTGCCAGCAGCATCCTCATTTCAGGGACAGGCGGGTCGAACACCGGGGAGCTGTTTTTT. Encoded protein: CASSILISGTGGSNTGELFF.

The chain combines TRBV19 with TRBJ2-5; TRBD2 matches 9 bases. V gave up 4 bases and J gave up 3 bases; unmatched junction bases: 9. This CDR3 comprises 16 residues. CDR1 LNHDA and CDR2 SQIVND come from the germline V gene (reference sequence). For the CDR3, the DNA is TGTGCCAGTAGTAGGGGCCTGGCGGGAGGGAAAGAGACCCAGTACTTC. It translates to CASSRGLAGGKETQYF.

V is TRBV18 and J is TRBJ2-7; TRBD1 matches 7 bases. V shed 3 bases, J shed 1 base, and the junction held 3 bases outside the gene matches. The CDR3 contains 14 residues. Per germline, CDR1 KGHSH and CDR2 LQKENI. The CDR3 here is CASSPGTVSYEQYF. The CDR3 nucleotides read TGTGCCAGCTCACCTGGGACAGTTTCCTACGAGCAGTACTTC.

The V gene is TRBV29-1, the J gene TRBJ1-2, with D tentatively TRBD1 (6 bases). Germline assignment: CDR1 SQVTM and CDR2 ANQGSEA. V shed 1 base and J shed 4 bases, with 10 bases lying between them. The CDR3 is 13 residues long. CDR3: CSVEVGQGYGYTF. The CDR3 region has the DNA TGCAGCGTTGAAGTGGGACAAGGCTATGGCTACACCTTC.

This clone was seen a single time. The chain combines TRBV5-1 with TRBJ1-4; tentative D call: TRBD1 (6 bases). The V gene lost 4 bases and the J gene lost 4 bases, with 14 bases spanning the gap. CDR3 length: 15 amino acids. Germline V lookup: CDR1 SGHRS, CDR2 YFSETQ. Here the CDR3 reads CASSRQQGDNEKLFF. CDR3 nucleotides: TGCGCCAGCAGCCGCCAACAGGGAGATAATGAAAAACTGTTTTTT.

The table lists this clone with a count of one. The gene calls are TRBV6-5 and TRBJ1-1; 7 bases are a match to TRBD1. Germline CDR1 MNHEY, CDR2 SVGAGI. J gave up 1 base and V 6 bases, and 8 bases lay outside the gene matches. The CDR3 has 15 amino acids. The CDR3 DNA reads TGTGCCAGCAGAAAGGGACAGCAATGGAACACTGAAGCTTTCTTT. Translated, it gives CASRKGQQWNTEAFF.

The chain is built from TRBV3-1 (or the pseudogene TRBV3-2) and TRBJ1-6, with 8 bases matching TRBD1. The ends lost 2 bases at V and 7 bases at J; junction bases unmatched: 7. CDR1 is LGHDT and CDR2 is YNNKEL in the germline V gene (reference sequence). CDR3 length: 16 amino acids. This CDR3 reads CASSQSDRGPNSPLHF. CDR3 nucleotide sequence: TGTGCCAGCAGCCAAAGTGACAGGGGACCAAATTCACCCCTCCACTTT.

The V call is TRBV19, the J call TRBJ2-5, with D possibly matching TRBD2 (5 bases). Trimming removed 5 bases at V and 5 bases at J, with 9 bases between. The CDR3 is 12 residues long. Germline CDR1 reads LNHDA; CDR2 reads SQIVND (reference sequence). As DNA, the CDR3 is TGTGCCAGTAGTCCAACGGGGGAGACCCAGTACTTC. Protein sequence: CASSPTGETQYF. Full variable domain (remainder filled in from reference TRBV19 and TRBJ2-5): DGGITQSPKYLFRKEGQNVTLSCEQNLNHDAMYWYRQDPGQGLRLIYYSQIVNDFQKGDIAEGYSVSREKKESFPLTVTSAQKNPTAFYLCASSPTGETQYFGPGTRLLVL.

For the CDR3, the DNA is TGTGCCAGCACCCCGGGGGCGAGCAGGGGGAGGGATACGCAGTATTTT. Protein product: CASTPGASRGRDTQYF. The chain couples TRBV7-2 to TRBJ2-3; possible D gene TRBD1, 7 bases. CDR3 length equals 16 residues. Trimming took off 7 bases at V and 6 bases at J, with 23 bases between the two ends. Germline loops: CDR1 SGHTA, CDR2 FQGNSA.

Worth noting for this clone: In the same sample, other DNA sequences code for this CDR3. The chain combines TRBV19 with TRBJ1-2, with D unresolved. CDR1 and CDR2 from the germline V gene are LNHDA and SQIVND (reference sequence). This CDR3 has 14 residues. V dropped 0 bases and J dropped 8 bases, with 13 bases sitting between them. In DNA, the CDR3 is TGTGCCAGTAGTATAGAATCCGGCGCGCGGGGCTACACCTTC. Translated: CASSIESGARGYTF.

This chain connects TRBV5-1 to TRBJ1-3; the match to TRBD1 covers 9 bases. This CDR3 is built from 15 residues. Unmatched junction bases numbered 5, after V lost 3 bases and J lost 4 bases. Germline V CDR1 and CDR2: SGHRS, YFSETQ. The CDR3 nucleotides are TGCGCCAGCAGCTCGACGGGACAGGGAGGAAACACCATATATTTT. Translating gives CASSSTGQGGNTIYF.

This clone has a handful of counts. The V gene is TRBV5-1, the J gene TRBJ1-2; 7 positions agree with TRBD1. V lost 4 bases and J lost 4; bases outside the gene matches: 7. This CDR3 region has 14 residues. The germline V gene encodes CDR1 SGHRS and CDR2 YFSETQ. This CDR3 reads CASSLGQTVYGYTF. The CDR3 region has the DNA TGCGCCAGCAGCCTGGGACAGACCGTCTATGGCTACACCTTC.

The V gene is TRBV5-6, the J gene TRBJ1-2; unclear D gene. Germline V lookup: CDR1 SGHDT, CDR2 YYEEEE. The CDR3 consists of 15 residues. The ends were cut back, 2 bases at V and 2 bases at J, with 13 bases in the middle. DNA for the CDR3: TGTGCCAGCAGCTTAGGGAGGATCCAGAACTATGGCTACACCTTC. Residues: CASSLGRIQNYGYTF.